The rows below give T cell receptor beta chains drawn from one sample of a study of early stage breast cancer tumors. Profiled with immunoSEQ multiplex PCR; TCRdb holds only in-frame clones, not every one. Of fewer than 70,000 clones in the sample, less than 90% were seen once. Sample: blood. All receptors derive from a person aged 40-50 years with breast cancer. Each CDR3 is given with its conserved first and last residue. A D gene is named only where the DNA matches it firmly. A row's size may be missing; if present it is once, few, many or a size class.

CDR3 protein: CASSNYLDYGYTF
CDR3 DNA: TGTGCCAGCTCAAACTACCTAGACTATGGCTACACCTTC
V gene: TRBV18
J gene: TRBJ1-2
D gene: .
clone size: .

CDR3 protein: CASSETYNEQFF
CDR3 DNA: TGTGCCAGCAGTGAAACCTACAATGAGCAGTTCTTC
V gene: TRBV6-1
J gene: TRBJ2-1
D gene: .
clone size: .

CDR3 protein: CGTGSLYNEQFF
CDR3 DNA: TGTGGTACGGGGTCTCTCTACAATGAGCAGTTCTTC
V gene: TRBV6-5
J gene: TRBJ2-1
D gene: .
clone size: .

CDR3 protein: CASSVRDTQYF
CDR3 DNA: TGTGCCAGTAGTGTTCGAGATACGCAGTATTTT
V gene: TRBV19
J gene: TRBJ2-3
D gene: .
clone size: few

CDR3 protein: CASSYVTGDETQYF
CDR3 DNA: TGTGCCAGCAGTTACGTAACAGGGGACGAGACCCAGTACTTC
V gene: TRBV6-5
J gene: TRBJ2-5
D gene: TRBD1
clone size: .

CDR3 protein: CASSQLAVLTNEKLFF
CDR3 DNA: TGCGCCAGCAGCCAGCTTGCGGTTTTGACTAATGAAAAACTGTTTTTT
V gene: TRBV4-1
J gene: TRBJ1-4
D gene: .
clone size: .

CDR3 protein: CASSSQETQYF
CDR3 DNA: TGTGCCAGCTCGTCTCAAGAGACCCAGTACTTC
V gene: TRBV18
J gene: TRBJ2-5
D gene: .
clone size: few

CDR3 protein: CASSLDGTGTDTQYF
CDR3 DNA: TGCGCCAGCAGCTTGGATGGGACAGGCACAGATACGCAGTATTTT
V gene: TRBV5-1
J gene: TRBJ2-3
D gene: TRBD1
clone size: .

CDR3 protein: CASVGQGRDQPQHF
CDR3 DNA: TGTGCCAGCGTGGGACAGGGAAGGGATCAGCCCCAGCATTTT
V gene: TRBV6-6
J gene: TRBJ1-5
D gene: TRBD1
clone size: .

CDR3 protein: CASSQDHGQPQHF
CDR3 DNA: TGCGCCAGCAGCCAAGATCACGGTCAGCCCCAGCATTTT
V gene: TRBV4-1
J gene: TRBJ1-5
D gene: .
clone size: .

CDR3 protein: CASSPGDRREAEAFF
CDR3 DNA: TGTGCCAGCAGCCCCGGGGACCGACGGGAGGCTGAAGCTTTCTTT
V gene: TRBV25-1
J gene: TRBJ1-1
D gene: .
clone size: few

CDR3 protein: CASGRLVYEQYF
CDR3 DNA: TGTGCCAGCGGACGACTAGTCTACGAGCAGTACTTC
V gene: TRBV2
J gene: TRBJ2-7
D gene: .
clone size: .

CDR3 protein: CASSFGSRDYEQYF
CDR3 DNA: TGTGCCAGCAGCTTCGGAAGCAGGGACTACGAGCAGTACTTC
V gene: TRBV5-4
J gene: TRBJ2-7
D gene: .
clone size: .

CDR3 protein: CASSPLSGRHQETQYF
CDR3 DNA: TGTGCCAGCAGCCCTCTGAGCGGGAGGCACCAAGAGACCCAGTACTTC
V gene: TRBV9
J gene: TRBJ2-5
D gene: TRBD2
clone size: .

CDR3 protein: CASGFRGGQNIQYF
CDR3 DNA: TGTGCCAGCGGGTTTCGGGGAGGCCAAAACATTCAGTACTTC
V gene: TRBV7-2
J gene: TRBJ2-4
D gene: .
clone size: .

CDR3 protein: CASSYQSQGRNGELFF
CDR3 DNA: TGTGCCAGCAGTTACCAATCGCAGGGGCGGAACGGGGAGCTGTTTTTT
V gene: TRBV6-6
J gene: TRBJ2-2
D gene: .
clone size: .

CDR3 protein: CASSIQSTGELFF
CDR3 DNA: TGTGCCAGTAGTATCCAGTCCACCGGGGAGCTGTTTTTT
V gene: TRBV19
J gene: TRBJ2-2
D gene: .
clone size: once

CDR3 protein: CASSLPGQGGNSGYTF
CDR3 DNA: TGTGCCAGTAGCCTCCCGGGACAGGGAGGAAACTCTGGCTACACCTTC
V gene: TRBV19
J gene: TRBJ1-2
D gene: TRBD1
clone size: few

CDR3 protein: CASSFWGTLGYEQYF
CDR3 DNA: TGTGCCAGCAGTTTCTGGGGGACCTTGGGCTACGAGCAGTACTTC
V gene: TRBV28
J gene: TRBJ2-7
D gene: .
clone size: .

CDR3 protein: CATSRTQGWNEQFF
CDR3 DNA: TGTGCCACCAGCAGAACTCAGGGGTGGAATGAGCAGTTCTTC
V gene: TRBV15
J gene: TRBJ2-1
D gene: .
clone size: .

CDR3 protein: CASSLGQVAGELFF
CDR3 DNA: TGCGCCAGCAGCTTAGGCCAGGTCGCCGGGGAGCTGTTTTTT
V gene: TRBV5-1
J gene: TRBJ2-2
D gene: .
clone size: .

CDR3 protein: CASSTTGISYF
CDR3 DNA: TGTGCCAGCTCAACAACTGGGATTTCGTATTTT
V gene: TRBV18
J gene: TRBJ2-3
D gene: .
clone size: .

CDR3 protein: CASSLGTGSWHEQYF
CDR3 DNA: TGTGCCAGCAGTTTAGGAACCGGGTCTTGGCACGAGCAGTACTTC
V gene: TRBV27
J gene: TRBJ2-7
D gene: .
clone size: .

CDR3 protein: CASSFDRVGTEAFF
CDR3 DNA: TGTGCCAGCAGCTTCGACAGGGTCGGCACTGAAGCTTTCTTT
V gene: TRBV5-6
J gene: TRBJ1-1
D gene: TRBD1
clone size: .

CDR3 protein: CASSIEGRGRNQPQHF
CDR3 DNA: TGTGCCAGTAGTATAGAGGGCAGGGGGCGCAATCAGCCCCAGCATTTT
V gene: TRBV19
J gene: TRBJ1-5
D gene: TRBD1
clone size: .

CDR3 protein: CASSSGQGTNQPQHF
CDR3 DNA: TGTGCCAGTAGTTCGGGACAGGGGACCAATCAGCCCCAGCATTTT
V gene: TRBV19
J gene: TRBJ1-5
D gene: TRBD1
clone size: .

CDR3 protein: CSGEPVYGYTF
CDR3 DNA: TGCAGCGGTGAACCAGTGTATGGCTACACCTTC
V gene: TRBV29-1
J gene: TRBJ1-2
D gene: .
clone size: .

CDR3 protein: CASSVGGREGYGYTF
CDR3 DNA: TGCGCCAGCAGCGTTGGTGGGAGGGAGGGCTATGGCTACACCTTC
V gene: TRBV5-1
J gene: TRBJ1-2
D gene: .
clone size: .

CDR3 protein: CASSITIGGRGEQYF
CDR3 DNA: TGTGCCAGTAGTATCACGATCGGGGGGCGCGGCGAGCAGTACTTC
V gene: TRBV19
J gene: TRBJ2-7
D gene: .
clone size: once

CDR3 protein: CASNRQALVDNEQFF
CDR3 DNA: TGTGCCAGCAACCGACAGGCCCTGGTGGACAATGAGCAGTTCTTC
V gene: TRBV28
J gene: TRBJ2-1
D gene: .
clone size: .

CDR3 protein: CASSPTGLVDQETQYF
CDR3 DNA: TGTGCCAGCAGCCCTACGGGACTAGTCGACCAAGAGACCCAGTACTTC
V gene: TRBV7-2
J gene: TRBJ2-5
D gene: TRBD2
clone size: .

CDR3 protein: CASSLVRGTEAFF
CDR3 DNA: TGTGCCAGCAGCTTAGTGAGGGGGACTGAAGCTTTCTTT
V gene: TRBV11-2
J gene: TRBJ1-1
D gene: .
clone size: .

CDR3 protein: CASSLEQYYGYTF
CDR3 DNA: TGCGCCAGCAGCTTGGAACAGTACTATGGCTACACCTTC
V gene: TRBV5-1
J gene: TRBJ1-2
D gene: .
clone size: .

CDR3 protein: CASSPLGNEQFF
CDR3 DNA: TGTGCCAGCAGTCCATTGGGCAATGAGCAGTTCTTC
V gene: TRBV6-5
J gene: TRBJ2-1
D gene: .
clone size: .

CDR3 protein: CAGRDRDYGYTF
CDR3 DNA: TGTGCCGGCCGTGACAGGGACTATGGCTACACCTTC
V gene: TRBV19
J gene: TRBJ1-2
D gene: TRBD1
clone size: .

CDR3 protein: CASSFSTARSSYEQYF
CDR3 DNA: TGTGCCAGCAGCTTTTCCACAGCGCGAAGCTCCTACGAGCAGTACTTC
V gene: TRBV11-2
J gene: TRBJ2-7
D gene: .
clone size: .

CDR3 protein: CASSYRTNTDTQYF
CDR3 DNA: TGTGCCAGCAGTTATAGGACTAACACAGATACGCAGTATTTT
V gene: TRBV6-5
J gene: TRBJ2-3
D gene: .
clone size: .

CDR3 protein: CASSEQGLRDEQYF
CDR3 DNA: TGTGCCAGCAGTGAACAGGGATTGAGAGACGAGCAGTACTTC
V gene: TRBV6-1
J gene: TRBJ2-7
D gene: .
clone size: .

CDR3 protein: CASSGRAREQFF
CDR3 DNA: TGTGCCAGTAGCGGGAGGGCCCGAGAGCAGTTCTTC
V gene: TRBV19
J gene: TRBJ2-1
D gene: TRBD2
clone size: .

CDR3 protein: CSVGQTDEKLFF
CDR3 DNA: TGCAGCGTGGGACAGACTGATGAAAAACTGTTTTTT
V gene: TRBV29-1
J gene: TRBJ1-4
D gene: TRBD1
clone size: .

CDR3 protein: CASTVGLETQYF
CDR3 DNA: TGTGCCAGCACGGTCGGGTTAGAGACCCAGTACTTC
V gene: TRBV28
J gene: TRBJ2-5
D gene: .
clone size: .

CDR3 protein: CASTRTSYEQYF
CDR3 DNA: TGTGCCAGCACCCGAACGTCCTACGAGCAGTACTTC
V gene: TRBV6-1
J gene: TRBJ2-7
D gene: .
clone size: .

CDR3 protein: CASSLGVRGYTF
CDR3 DNA: TGTGCCAGCAGTTTGGGGGTGAGGGGCTACACCTTC
V gene: TRBV28
J gene: TRBJ1-2
D gene: .
clone size: .

CDR3 protein: CATLNSWGTDTQYF
CDR3 DNA: TGTGCCACCCTGAATAGTTGGGGCACAGATACGCAGTATTTT
V gene: TRBV6-1
J gene: TRBJ2-3
D gene: .
clone size: .

CDR3 protein: CASSLAADVINEQFF
CDR3 DNA: TGTGCCAGCAGTTTAGCGGCCGATGTGATTAATGAGCAGTTCTTC
V gene: TRBV28
J gene: TRBJ2-1
D gene: .
clone size: .

CDR3 protein: CASRPTGAVETQYF
CDR3 DNA: TGTGCCAGCAGACCGACAGGGGCGGTAGAGACCCAGTACTTC
V gene: TRBV6-6
J gene: TRBJ2-5
D gene: TRBD1
clone size: .

CDR3 protein: CASSRQGTLNTEAFF
CDR3 DNA: TGTGCCAGCAGTCGTCAGGGGACACTGAACACTGAAGCTTTCTTT
V gene: TRBV6-5
J gene: TRBJ1-1
D gene: .
clone size: .

CDR3 protein: CACLPGLRRNTIYF
CDR3 DNA: TGTGCCTGCCTCCCGGGATTAAGGCGAAACACCATATATTTT
V gene: TRBV30
J gene: TRBJ1-3
D gene: .
clone size: .